This TCR beta chain was identified during a study of monozygotic twins with inflammatory bowel disease. Regarding the study as a whole: Part of the variability in patient repertoires may have come from differing immunosuppressive treatments. T cell subtypes that differed could not be told apart.

Template switching added UMIs carrying a 6-nucleotide sample barcode. TCRdb processed the 5' RACE reads again and assigns one entry to each CDR3 protein, with no DNA. The table lists 400,000 to 500,000 distinct CDR3 sequences, with around 2.4% in the top ten. As to this clonotype: Its antigen is still unknown.

Material: blood. The receptor comes from a human donor with ulcerative colitis or Crohn's disease, or a healthy co-twin of an affected twin (not recorded which).

Here the CDR3 reads CATRTGVSGNTIYF. The chain links TRBV6-1 to TRBJ1-3; there is no DNA to check the TCRdb D call of TRBD1. The germline CDR1 and CDR2 sequences are MNHNS and SASEGT. The CDR3 is 14 residues long.